This record concerns one T cell receptor beta chain sequence. Its antigen specificity is not known. The sample is drawn from a study of monozygotic twins with inflammatory bowel disease (dated by TCRdb to about 2019). Study-level background: A total of roughly 28 monozygotic twin pairs were included in the full study, comprising nine German pairs (four IBD-concordant, five IBD-discordant) and 19 IBD-discordant Danish pairs. Disease-associated traits were sought mainly through comparisons between IBD patients and their genetically identical healthy co-twins within discordant pairs. Each individual had, on average, about 151 000 unique TCRalpha sequences and 181 000 unique TCRbeta sequences available for analysis.

Library prep was done by 5' RACE. Each TCR library was prepared from about 4,000 ng of total RNA. cDNA was synthesized with SMARTScribe reverse transcriptase in eight separate reactions per sample. Unique molecular identifiers containing a 6-nucleotide sample barcode were introduced through template switching during cDNA synthesis. TCRalpha and TCRbeta cDNA was amplified in two nested PCRs of around 15 and 9 cycles, and bead purification was carried out after each PCR. Before amplification, cDNA was treated with uracil DNA-glycosylase and purified using the QIAquick PCR purification kit. The second PCR added Illumina TruSeq-compatible adapters along with sample-specific barcodes. Library quality and concentration were checked on TapeStation and Qubit, and libraries were pooled at around 4.7 ng each. Sequencing of pooled libraries was carried out on an Illumina HiSeq2500 single-index Rapid Run using 2 x 100 bp reads and custom sequencing primers. As for the original processing: MiGEC version 1.2.6 was used for UMI-based consensus assembly, which corrected PCR and sequencing errors. V(D)J alignment, clonotype assembly and CDR3 extraction were performed with MiXCR version 2.1.1. Normalisation of gene usage, clonotype sharing and MAIT/NKT TCR abundance was achieved by analysing the top 1000, 10 000 and 20 000 clonotypes per sample. After downsampling to 27 000 UMIs, diversity was calculated as the inverse Simpson index using the vegan R package. Statistical testing used paired Mann-Whitney U tests on the discordant twin pairs and applied Benjamini-Hochberg correction for multiple testing. After the reads were reprocessed by TCRdb, one entry was made per CDR3 protein sequence, with no DNA. Here the V and J calls rest on TCRdb's processing, not on the authors' analysis. The table for this sample lists more than 300,000 distinct CDR3 sequences. The leading ten clones occupy 2.5% to 3% of the sample.

A roughly 2.5 ml peripheral blood sample was drawn into PAXgene tubes per donor and stored at -80°C. Without T cell sorting, total RNA was isolated from whole blood using the PAXgene blood miRNA kit on an automated QIAcube. Peripheral blood from monozygotic twin pairs, either concordant or discordant for inflammatory bowel disease, underwent deep TCRalpha and TCRbeta repertoire profiling that used unique molecular barcoding. Smoking habits were recorded for all twin pairs, and individuals were classified as current, former or never smokers. Taken from cysteine to phenylalanine, the CDR3 has 14 residues. No DNA appears here. The germline V gene encodes CDR1 SQVTM and CDR2 ANQGSEA. Points the paper makes about the study in general: Compared with healthy twins, IBD patients had fewer clonotypes in common with other individuals, a difference most pronounced in patients showing signs of disease activity. The analysis was unable to tell apart different T cell subtypes. TCRbeta repertoire diversity, by inverse Simpson index, was decreased in IBD patients compared with their healthy co-twins. No difference in repertoire similarity was observed between concordant and discordant twins, possibly owing to limited statistical power. Because patients received different immunosuppressive treatments, the repertoires may have picked up extra background noise and variability between individuals. The results gave no support for a single strong signal or clonotype linked to IBD.

The sequence was collected from a human donor with ulcerative colitis or Crohn's disease, or a healthy co-twin of an affected twin (not recorded which). The V gene is TRBV29-1 and the J gene is TRBJ1-1; TCRdb reports TRBD1, a call that lacks DNA to check it against. The specimen sequenced was blood. The CDR3 reads as follows: CRVTPGRLNTEAFF.